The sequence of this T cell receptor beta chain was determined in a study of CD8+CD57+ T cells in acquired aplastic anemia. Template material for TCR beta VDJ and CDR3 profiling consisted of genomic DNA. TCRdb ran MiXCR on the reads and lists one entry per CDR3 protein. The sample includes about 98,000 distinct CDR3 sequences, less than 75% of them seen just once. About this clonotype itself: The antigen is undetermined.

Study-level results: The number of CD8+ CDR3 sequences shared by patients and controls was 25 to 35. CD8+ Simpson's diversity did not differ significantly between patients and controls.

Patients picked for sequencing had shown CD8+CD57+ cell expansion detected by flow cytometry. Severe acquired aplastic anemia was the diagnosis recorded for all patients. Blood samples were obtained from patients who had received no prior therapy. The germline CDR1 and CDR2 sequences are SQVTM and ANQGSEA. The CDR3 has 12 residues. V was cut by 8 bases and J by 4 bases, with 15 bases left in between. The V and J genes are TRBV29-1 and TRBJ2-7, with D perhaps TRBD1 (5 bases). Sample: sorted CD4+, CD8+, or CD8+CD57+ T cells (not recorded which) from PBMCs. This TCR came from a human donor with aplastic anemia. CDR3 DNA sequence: TGCAGCCGAGACTGGACATATTACGAGCAGTACTTC. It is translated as CSRDWTYYEQYF.